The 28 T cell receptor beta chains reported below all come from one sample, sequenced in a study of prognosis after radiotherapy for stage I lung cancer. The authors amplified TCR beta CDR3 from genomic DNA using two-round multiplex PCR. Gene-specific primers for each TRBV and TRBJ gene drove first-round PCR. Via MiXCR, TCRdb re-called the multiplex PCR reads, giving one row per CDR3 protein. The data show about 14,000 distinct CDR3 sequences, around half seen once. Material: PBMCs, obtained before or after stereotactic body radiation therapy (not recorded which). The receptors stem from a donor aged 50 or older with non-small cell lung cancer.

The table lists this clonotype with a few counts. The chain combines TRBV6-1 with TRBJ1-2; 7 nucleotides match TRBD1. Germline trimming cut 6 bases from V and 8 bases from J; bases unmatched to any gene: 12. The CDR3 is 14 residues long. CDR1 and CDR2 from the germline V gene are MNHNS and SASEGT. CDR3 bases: TGTGCCAGCAGATATTACAGGGGAGGAGGGGGCTACACCTTC. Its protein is CASRYYRGGGGYTF.

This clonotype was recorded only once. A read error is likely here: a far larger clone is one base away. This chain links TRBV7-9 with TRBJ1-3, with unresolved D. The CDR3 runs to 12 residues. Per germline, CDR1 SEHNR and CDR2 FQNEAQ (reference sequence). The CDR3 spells CAGSPAGNTIYF. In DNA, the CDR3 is TGTGCCGGCAGCCCCGCTGGAAACACCATATATTTT.

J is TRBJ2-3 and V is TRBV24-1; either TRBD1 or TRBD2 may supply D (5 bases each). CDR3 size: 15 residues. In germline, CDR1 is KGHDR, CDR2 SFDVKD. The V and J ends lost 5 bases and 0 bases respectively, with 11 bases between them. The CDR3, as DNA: TGTGCCACCAGTGTCGGGACCTCCAGCACAGATACGCAGTATTTT. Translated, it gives CATSVGTSSTDTQYF.

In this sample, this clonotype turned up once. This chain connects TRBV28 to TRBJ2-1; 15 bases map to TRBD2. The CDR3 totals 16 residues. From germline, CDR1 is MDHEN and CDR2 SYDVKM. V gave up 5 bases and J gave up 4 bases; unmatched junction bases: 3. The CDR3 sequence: CASSGTSGGRYNEQFF. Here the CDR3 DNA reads TGTGCCAGCAGTGGGACTAGCGGGGGGCGTTACAATGAGCAGTTCTTC.

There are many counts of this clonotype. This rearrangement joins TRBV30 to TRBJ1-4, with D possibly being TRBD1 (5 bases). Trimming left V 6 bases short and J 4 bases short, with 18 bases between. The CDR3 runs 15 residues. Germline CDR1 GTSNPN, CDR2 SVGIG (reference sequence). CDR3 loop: CACLGGGSLNEKLFF. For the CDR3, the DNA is TGTGCCTGCCTCGGGGGAGGCAGCCTTAATGAAAAACTGTTTTTT.

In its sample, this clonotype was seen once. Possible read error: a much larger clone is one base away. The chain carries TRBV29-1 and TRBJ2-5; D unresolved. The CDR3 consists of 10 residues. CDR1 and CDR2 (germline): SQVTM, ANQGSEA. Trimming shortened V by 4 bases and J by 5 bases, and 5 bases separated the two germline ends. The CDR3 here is CSVAPETQYF. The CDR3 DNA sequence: TGCAGCGTTGCTCCGGAGACCCAGTACTTC.

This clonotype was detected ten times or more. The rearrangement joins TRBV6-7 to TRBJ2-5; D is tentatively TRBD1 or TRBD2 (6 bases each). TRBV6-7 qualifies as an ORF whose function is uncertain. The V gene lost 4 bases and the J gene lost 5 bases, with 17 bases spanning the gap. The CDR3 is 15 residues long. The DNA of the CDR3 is TGTGCCAGCAGTTGCCTCCGGGGGCGTACGGAGACCCAGTACTTC. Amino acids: CASSCLRGRTETQYF.

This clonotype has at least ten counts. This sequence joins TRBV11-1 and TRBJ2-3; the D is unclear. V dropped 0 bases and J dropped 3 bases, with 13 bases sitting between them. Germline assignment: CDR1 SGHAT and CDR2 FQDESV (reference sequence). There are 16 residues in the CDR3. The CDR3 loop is CASSLAVLRGTDTQYF. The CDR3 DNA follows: TGTGCCAGCAGCTTAGCGGTCCTGAGAGGTACAGATACGCAGTATTTT.

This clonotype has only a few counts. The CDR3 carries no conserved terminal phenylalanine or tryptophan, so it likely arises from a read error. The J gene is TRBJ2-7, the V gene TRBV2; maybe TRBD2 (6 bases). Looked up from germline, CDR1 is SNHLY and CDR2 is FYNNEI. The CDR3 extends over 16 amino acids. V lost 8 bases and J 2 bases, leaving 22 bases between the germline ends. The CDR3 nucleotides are TGTGCCAGCTCCGGACCACGGGACTCCCCCCCCTACGAGCAGTACTTA. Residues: CASSGPRDSPPYEQYL.

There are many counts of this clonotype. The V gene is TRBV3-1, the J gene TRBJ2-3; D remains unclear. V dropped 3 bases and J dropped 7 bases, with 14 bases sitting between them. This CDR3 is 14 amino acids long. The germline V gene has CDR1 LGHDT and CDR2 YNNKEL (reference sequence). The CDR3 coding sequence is TGTGCCAGCAGCCAGCTGTTAATTCCGAATACGCAGTATTTT. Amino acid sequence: CASSQLLIPNTQYF.

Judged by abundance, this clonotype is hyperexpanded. The CDR3 here is CASSRPGQGGTEAFF. CDR3 DNA sequence: TGTGCCAGCAGTCGGCCGGGACAGGGGGGCACTGAAGCTTTCTTT. V is TRBV6-1 and J is TRBJ1-1, with 11 bases identical to TRBD1. Germline V CDR1 and CDR2: MNHNS, SASEGT. With 5 bases clipped from V and 4 bases from J, the junction kept 6 bases outside the gene matches. This CDR3 has 15 residues.

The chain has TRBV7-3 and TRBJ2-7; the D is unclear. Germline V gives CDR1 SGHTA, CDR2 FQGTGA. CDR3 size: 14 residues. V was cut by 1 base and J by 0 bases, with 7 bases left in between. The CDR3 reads CASSLNPGSYEQYF. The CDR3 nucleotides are TGTGCCAGCAGCTTAAACCCAGGCTCCTACGAGCAGTACTTC.

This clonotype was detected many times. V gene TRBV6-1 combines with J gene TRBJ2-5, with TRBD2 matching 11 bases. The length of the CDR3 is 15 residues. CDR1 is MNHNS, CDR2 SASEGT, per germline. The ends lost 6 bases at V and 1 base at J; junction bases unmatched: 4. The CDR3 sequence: CASRGLAGLQETQYF. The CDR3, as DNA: TGTGCCAGCAGAGGACTAGCGGGCCTCCAAGAGACCCAGTACTTC.

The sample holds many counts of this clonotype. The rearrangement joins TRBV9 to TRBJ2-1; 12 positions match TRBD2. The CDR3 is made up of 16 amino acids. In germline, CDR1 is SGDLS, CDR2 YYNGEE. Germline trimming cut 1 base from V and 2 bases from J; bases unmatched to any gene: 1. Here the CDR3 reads CASSVPSGGAYNEQFF. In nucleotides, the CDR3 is TGTGCCAGCAGCGTACCTAGCGGGGGGGCCTACAATGAGCAGTTCTTC.

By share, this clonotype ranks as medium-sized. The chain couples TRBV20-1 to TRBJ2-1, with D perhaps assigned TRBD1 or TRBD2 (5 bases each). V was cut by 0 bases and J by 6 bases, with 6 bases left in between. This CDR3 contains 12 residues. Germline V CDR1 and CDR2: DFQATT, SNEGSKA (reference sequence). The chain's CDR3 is CSARDGGNEQFF. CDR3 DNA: TGCAGTGCTAGAGATGGGGGCAATGAGCAGTTCTTC.

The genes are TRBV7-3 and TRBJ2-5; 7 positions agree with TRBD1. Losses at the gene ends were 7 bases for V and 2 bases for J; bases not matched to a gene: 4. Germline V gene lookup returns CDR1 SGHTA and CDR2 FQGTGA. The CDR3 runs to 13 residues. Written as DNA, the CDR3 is TGTGCCAGCATCATGGGACAGCAAGAGACCCAGTACTTC. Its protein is CASIMGQQETQYF.

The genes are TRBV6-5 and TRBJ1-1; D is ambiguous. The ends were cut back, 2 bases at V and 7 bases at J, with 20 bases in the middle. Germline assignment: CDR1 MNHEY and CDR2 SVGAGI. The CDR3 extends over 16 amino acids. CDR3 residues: CASSYSGMGASLEAFF. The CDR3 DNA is TGTGCCAGCAGTTACAGTGGCATGGGAGCCTCCCTTGAAGCTTTCTTT.

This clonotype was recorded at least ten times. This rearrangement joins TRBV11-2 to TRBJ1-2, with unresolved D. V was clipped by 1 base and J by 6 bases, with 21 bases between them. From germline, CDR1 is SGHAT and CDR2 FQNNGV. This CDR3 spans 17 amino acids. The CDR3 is CASSLALRTFEGDGYTF. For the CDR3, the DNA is TGTGCCAGCAGCTTAGCCTTAAGGACGTTTGAGGGTGATGGCTACACCTTC.

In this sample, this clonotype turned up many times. CDR3 nucleotide sequence: TGCAGTGCTAAGTTGACAGGGGGCGCGGGTCAGCCCCAGCATTTT. As protein: CSAKLTGGAGQPQHF. The V and J genes are TRBV20-1 and TRBJ1-5; 10 positions match TRBD1. The trim removed 4 bases at V and 6 bases at J, leaving 9 bases unmatched. CDR3 length equals 15 residues. Germline V gives CDR1 DFQATT, CDR2 SNEGSKA (reference sequence).

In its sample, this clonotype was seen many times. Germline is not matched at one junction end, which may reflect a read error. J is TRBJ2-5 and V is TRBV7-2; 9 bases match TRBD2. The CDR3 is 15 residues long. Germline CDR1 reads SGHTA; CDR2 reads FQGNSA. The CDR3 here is CASSVAGAGGKTQYF. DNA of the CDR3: TGTGCCAGCAGCGTAGCAGGAGCGGGGGGAAAGACCCAGTACTTC.

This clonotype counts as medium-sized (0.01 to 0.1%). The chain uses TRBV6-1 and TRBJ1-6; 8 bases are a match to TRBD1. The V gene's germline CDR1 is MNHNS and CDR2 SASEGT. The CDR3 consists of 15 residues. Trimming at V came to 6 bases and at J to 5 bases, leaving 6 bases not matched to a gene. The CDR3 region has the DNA TGTGCCAGCAGGATATCAGGGGGCGATAATTCACCCCTCCACTTT. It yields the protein CASRISGGDNSPLHF.

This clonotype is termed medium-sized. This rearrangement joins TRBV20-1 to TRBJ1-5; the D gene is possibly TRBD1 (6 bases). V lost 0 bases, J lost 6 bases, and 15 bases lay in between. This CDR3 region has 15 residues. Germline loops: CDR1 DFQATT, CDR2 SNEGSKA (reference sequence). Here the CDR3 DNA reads TGCAGTGCTAGAGATATTGGGGGGGCCGGTCAGCCCCAGCATTTT. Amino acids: CSARDIGGAGQPQHF.

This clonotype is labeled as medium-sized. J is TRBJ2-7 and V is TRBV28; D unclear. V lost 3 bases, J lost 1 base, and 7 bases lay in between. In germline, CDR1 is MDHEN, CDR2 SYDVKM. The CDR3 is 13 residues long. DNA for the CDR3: TGTGCCAGCAGTTTCGTTGGGTCCTACGAGCAGTACTTC. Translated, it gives CASSFVGSYEQYF.

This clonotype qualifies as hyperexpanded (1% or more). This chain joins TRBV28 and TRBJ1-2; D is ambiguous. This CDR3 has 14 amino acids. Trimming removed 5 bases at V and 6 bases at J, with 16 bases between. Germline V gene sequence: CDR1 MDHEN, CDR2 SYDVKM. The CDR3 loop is CASSVLPVSNGYTF. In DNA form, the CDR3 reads TGTGCCAGCAGTGTCCTCCCAGTCTCAAATGGCTACACCTTC.

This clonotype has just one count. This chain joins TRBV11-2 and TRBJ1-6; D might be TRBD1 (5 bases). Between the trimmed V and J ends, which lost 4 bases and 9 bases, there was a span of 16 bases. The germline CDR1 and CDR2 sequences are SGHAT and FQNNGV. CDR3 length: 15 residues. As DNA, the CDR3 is TGTGCCAGCAGCTCTTGGACAAGCCCCAGTTCACCCCTCCACTTT. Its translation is CASSSWTSPSSPLHF.

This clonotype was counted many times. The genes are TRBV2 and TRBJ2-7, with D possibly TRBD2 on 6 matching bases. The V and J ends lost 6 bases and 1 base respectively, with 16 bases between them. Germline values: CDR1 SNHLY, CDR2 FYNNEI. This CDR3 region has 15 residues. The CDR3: CASRKEGSLSYEQYF. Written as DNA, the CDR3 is TGTGCCAGCAGGAAGGAGGGGTCCCTTTCCTACGAGCAGTACTTC.

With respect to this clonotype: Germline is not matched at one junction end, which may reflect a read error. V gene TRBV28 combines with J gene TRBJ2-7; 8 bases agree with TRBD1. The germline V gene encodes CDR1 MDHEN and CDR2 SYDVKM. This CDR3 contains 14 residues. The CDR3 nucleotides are TGTGCCAACAGTACCGGGACAGGTAACCGCGAGCAGTACTTC. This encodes CANSTGTGNREQYF. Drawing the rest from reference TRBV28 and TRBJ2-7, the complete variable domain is DVKVTQSSRYLVKRTGEKVFLECVQDMDHENMFWYRQDPGLGLRLIYFSYDVKMKEKGDIPEGYSVSREKKERFSLILESASTNQTSMYLCANSTGTGNREQYFGPGTRLTVT.

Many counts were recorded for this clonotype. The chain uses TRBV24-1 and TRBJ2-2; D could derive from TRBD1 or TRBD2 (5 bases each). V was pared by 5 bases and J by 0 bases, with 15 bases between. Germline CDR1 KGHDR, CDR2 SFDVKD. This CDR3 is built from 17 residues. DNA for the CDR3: TGTGCCACCAGTGGAACAACCGGGACGTCGAACACCGGGGAGCTGTTTTTT. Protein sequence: CATSGTTGTSNTGELFF.